This TCR beta chain was captured in a study of shared clonotypes between healthy human individuals. Study overall: A couple of women and a few men aged 18 to 49 served as donors.

V was clipped by 2 bases and J by 8 bases; unmatched bases: 9. Germline CDR1 is SQVTM and CDR2 is ANQGSEA. This CDR3 is built from 15 residues. Unsorted PBMC DNA was sequenced on ten immunoSEQ deep assay plates. Original methodology: In the immunoSEQ data, sequences were junction-only and lacked quality scores, so filtering differed. The method was immunoSEQ multiplex PCR; TCRdb's version includes in-frame clones alone and lacks a portion of them. Clone size and the V and J calls come from that table; the DNA yielded D and trimming. The table shows hundreds of thousands of clones, with less than 80% occurring only once. Whole-study results and caveats: Clonotype sharing among donors, it was expected, would be affected by sequencing depth.

With respect to this clone: The antigen remains unidentified. A far larger clone is just one base off, so this is likely a read error.

The receptor comes from a woman between 40 and 55 years old in good health. Some clones in this sample may be carry-over from other donors' samples. Sequenced: PBMCs. The chain links TRBV29-1 to TRBJ2-3, with TRBD1 matching 11 bases. The CDR3 sequence: CSVERGTGGSGTQYF. The CDR3 DNA reads TGCAGCGTTGAAAGGGGGACAGGGGGTTCGGGTACGCAGTATTTT.